This T cell receptor (beta chain) came from a study of cytomegalovirus exposure and HLA in healthy donors. PCR amplification relied on 60 Vbeta primers (plus 13 Jbeta primers). The assay was immunoSEQ multiplex PCR, and TCRdb's table has in-frame clones only and misses some. The table has about 130,000 clones, roughly three quarters seen once. The CDR3 has 14 residues. The germline gives CDR1 LNHDA, CDR2 SQIVND (reference sequence). Trimming took off 3 bases at V and 5 bases at J, with 14 bases between the two ends. As to this clone: Its target is not known.

Study-wide points: Donors belonging to an Asian-associated ancestry cluster reportedly showed fewer N-insertions in productive TCRs than the roughly 700-donor mean, according to what a later analysis found.

The TCR was taken from a man aged 30 to 39 in good health and CMV-seronegative. The sequenced material came from PBMCs. The rearrangement joins TRBV19 to TRBJ2-7; TRBD2 is a possible D gene (7 bases). The CDR3 DNA reads as TGTGCCAGTAGTATTAGGGGGGGGGCCGACGAGCAGTACTTC. As protein: CASSIRGGADEQYF.